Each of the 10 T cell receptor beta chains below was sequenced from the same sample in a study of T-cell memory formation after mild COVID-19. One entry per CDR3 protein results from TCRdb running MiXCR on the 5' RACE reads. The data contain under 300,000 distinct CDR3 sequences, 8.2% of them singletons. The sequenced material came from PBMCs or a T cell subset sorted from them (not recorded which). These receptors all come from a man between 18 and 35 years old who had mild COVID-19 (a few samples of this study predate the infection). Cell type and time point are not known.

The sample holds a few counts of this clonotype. CDR3 in amino acids: CASSAHDRVHYEQYV. In DNA, the CDR3 is TGTGCCAGCAGTGCACATGACAGGGTACACTACGAGCAGTACGTC. The chain joins TRBV28 to TRBJ2-7; 7 bases are shared with TRBD1. There are 15 residues in the CDR3. In germline, CDR1 is MDHEN, CDR2 SYDVKM. V dropped 5 bases and J dropped 3; count of bases not matched to a gene: 10.

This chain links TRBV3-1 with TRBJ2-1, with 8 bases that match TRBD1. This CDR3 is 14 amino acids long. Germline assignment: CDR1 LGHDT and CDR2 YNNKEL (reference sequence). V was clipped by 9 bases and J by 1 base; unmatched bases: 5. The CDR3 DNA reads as TGTGCCAGTACCAACAGGGGGTCCTACAATGAGCAGTTCTTC. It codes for CASTNRGSYNEQFF.

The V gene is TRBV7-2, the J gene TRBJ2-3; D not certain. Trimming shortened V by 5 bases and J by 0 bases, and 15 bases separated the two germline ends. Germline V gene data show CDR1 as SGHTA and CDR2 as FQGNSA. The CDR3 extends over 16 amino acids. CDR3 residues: CASSTRVVLSTDTQYF. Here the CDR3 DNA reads TGTGCCAGCAGCACCCGCGTTGTGCTTAGCACAGATACGCAGTATTTT.

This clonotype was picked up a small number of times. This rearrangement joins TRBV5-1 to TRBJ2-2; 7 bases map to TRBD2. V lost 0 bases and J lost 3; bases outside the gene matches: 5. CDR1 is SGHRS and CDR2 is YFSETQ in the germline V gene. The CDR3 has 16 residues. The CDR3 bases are TGCGCCAGCAGCTTGGAGGCGAGCGGGGACACCGGGGAGCTGTTTTTT. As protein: CASSLEASGDTGELFF.

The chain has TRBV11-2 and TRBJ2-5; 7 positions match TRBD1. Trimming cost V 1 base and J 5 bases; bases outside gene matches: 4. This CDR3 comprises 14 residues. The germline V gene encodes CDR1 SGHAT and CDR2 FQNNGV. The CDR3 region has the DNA TGTGCCAGCAGCTTAGGACAGGGTGTTGAGACCCAGTACTTC. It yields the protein CASSLGQGVETQYF.

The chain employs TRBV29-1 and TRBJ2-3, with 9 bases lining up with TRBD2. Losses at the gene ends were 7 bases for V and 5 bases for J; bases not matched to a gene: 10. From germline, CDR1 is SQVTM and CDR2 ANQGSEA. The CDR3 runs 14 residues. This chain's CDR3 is CSDFAGGRLDTQYF. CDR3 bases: TGCAGCGACTTCGCGGGGGGGAGGTTAGATACGCAGTATTTT.

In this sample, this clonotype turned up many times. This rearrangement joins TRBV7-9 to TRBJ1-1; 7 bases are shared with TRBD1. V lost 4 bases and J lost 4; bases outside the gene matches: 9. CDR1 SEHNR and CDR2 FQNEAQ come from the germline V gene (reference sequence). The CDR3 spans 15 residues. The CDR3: CASSSTGIGSTEAFF. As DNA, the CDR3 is TGTGCCAGCAGCTCGACAGGGATTGGCAGCACTGAAGCTTTCTTT.

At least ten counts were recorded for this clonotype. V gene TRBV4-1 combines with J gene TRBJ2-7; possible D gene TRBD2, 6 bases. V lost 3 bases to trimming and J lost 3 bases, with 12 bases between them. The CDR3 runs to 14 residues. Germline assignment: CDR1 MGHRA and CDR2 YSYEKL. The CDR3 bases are TGCGCCAGCAGCCAGCTGGGTAGCGGCTACGAGCAGTACTTC. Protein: CASSQLGSGYEQYF.

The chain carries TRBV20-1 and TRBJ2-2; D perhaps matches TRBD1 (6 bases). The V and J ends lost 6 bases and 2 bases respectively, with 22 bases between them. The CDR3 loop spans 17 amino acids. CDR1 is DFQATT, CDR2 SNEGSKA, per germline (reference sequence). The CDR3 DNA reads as TGCAGTGCCCGAAGGGTCTCGGGACAATCTAACACCGGGGAGCTGTTTTTT. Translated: CSARRVSGQSNTGELFF.

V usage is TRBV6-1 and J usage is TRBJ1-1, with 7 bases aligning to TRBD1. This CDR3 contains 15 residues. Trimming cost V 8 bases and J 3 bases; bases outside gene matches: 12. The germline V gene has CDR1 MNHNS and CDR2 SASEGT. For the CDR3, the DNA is TGTGCCAGCGGCTTCATGGCCCAGGGGGACACTGAAGCTTTCTTT. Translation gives CASGFMAQGDTEAFF.